A selection of T cell receptor beta chains follows, all from one sample in a study of control samples from healthy donors and cancer patients. Generated by immunoSEQ multiplex PCR, the TCRdb table keeps only in-frame clones and is missing some. The repertoire holds about 89,000 clones, with around 86% as singletons. Sequencing was performed on blood. These receptors all come from a man aged 25-40 years in good health. Both conserved end residues are trimmed from each CDR3.

j_call: TRBJ2-1
v_call: TRBV6-2/TRBV6-3
cdr3_length: 14
cdr3_aa: ASSPTEGPSYNEQF

j_call: TRBJ1-3
v_call: TRBV19
cdr3_length: 13
cdr3_aa: ASSRPGTTGNTIY

j_call: TRBJ1-2
v_call: TRBV6-5
cdr3_length: 13
cdr3_aa: ASSRGDGVKNGYT

j_call: TRBJ1-2
v_call: TRBV5-1
cdr3_length: 13
cdr3_aa: ASSLVAVGGYGYT

j_call: TRBJ1-1
v_call: TRBV2
cdr3_length: 12
cdr3_aa: ASALEGGATEAF

j_call: TRBJ2-3
v_call: TRBV5-1
cdr3_length: 11
cdr3_aa: ASSLGPGDTQY

j_call: TRBJ1-2
v_call: TRBV4-1
cdr3_length: 13
cdr3_aa: ASSQDVGTVLGYT

j_call: TRBJ2-3
v_call: TRBV5-8
cdr3_length: 13
cdr3_aa: ASSLSGGGTDTQY

j_call: TRBJ2-1
v_call: TRBV19
cdr3_length: 13
cdr3_aa: ARTNTEGPYHEQF

j_call: TRBJ1-1
v_call: TRBV18
cdr3_length: 15
cdr3_aa: ASSPPRQGSVNTEAF

j_call: TRBJ2-5
v_call: TRBV5-1
cdr3_length: 14
cdr3_aa: ASSLGSARVQETQY

j_call: TRBJ2-2
v_call: TRBV19
cdr3_length: 13
cdr3_aa: ASHSGTLNTGELF

j_call: TRBJ2-1
v_call: TRBV29-1
cdr3_length: 12
cdr3_aa: SVGDRGFRNEQF

j_call: TRBJ2-1
v_call: TRBV7-9
cdr3_length: 9
cdr3_aa: ASSPAIEQF

j_call: TRBJ1-1
v_call: TRBV18
cdr3_length: 11
cdr3_aa: ASSPGVNTEAF

j_call: TRBJ1-1
v_call: TRBV7-2
cdr3_length: 11
cdr3_aa: ASSTQGNTEAF

j_call: TRBJ2-7
v_call: TRBV12-5
cdr3_length: 13
cdr3_aa: ASGLNGAVVNEQY

j_call: TRBJ1-3
v_call: TRBV2
cdr3_length: 14
cdr3_aa: ASSEKGPRNGNTIY

j_call: TRBJ2-1
v_call: TRBV2
cdr3_length: 13
cdr3_aa: ASTERTSFGNEQF

j_call: TRBJ1-3
v_call: TRBV5-1
cdr3_length: 13
cdr3_aa: ASSSMGGSGSTIY

j_call: TRBJ1-2
v_call: TRBV7-9
cdr3_length: 13
cdr3_aa: ASSPPVNFPYGYT

j_call: TRBJ2-5
v_call: TRBV19
cdr3_length: 10
cdr3_aa: ASSVEGETQY

j_call: TRBJ1-4
v_call: TRBV6-5
cdr3_length: 13
cdr3_aa: ASSRATPAGEKLF

j_call: TRBJ2-5
v_call: TRBV2
cdr3_length: 12
cdr3_aa: ASTLRRGEETQY

j_call: TRBJ1-1
v_call: TRBV29-1
cdr3_length: 11
cdr3_aa: SVRGQGNTEAF

j_call: TRBJ2-7
v_call: TRBV2
cdr3_length: 12
cdr3_aa: ASIMGTGSDEQY

j_call: TRBJ1-6
v_call: TRBV2
cdr3_length: 15
cdr3_aa: ASSEAGAFSYNSPLH

j_call: TRBJ2-4
v_call: TRBV29-1
cdr3_length: 12
cdr3_aa: SGRGSSAKNIQY

j_call: TRBJ1-2
v_call: TRBV6-1
cdr3_length: 12
cdr3_aa: ASSEVVRVGGYT

j_call: TRBJ2-1
v_call: TRBV11-2
cdr3_length: 14
cdr3_aa: ASSLGGTSSYNEQF

j_call: TRBJ1-5
v_call: TRBV2
cdr3_length: 15
cdr3_aa: ASSGSTGPGSNQPQH

j_call: TRBJ2-3
v_call: TRBV7-8
cdr3_length: 14
cdr3_aa: ASSSPRHNRSDTQY

j_call: TRBJ2-1
v_call: TRBV6-6
cdr3_length: 13
cdr3_aa: ASSYRLAGGDEQF